The text below deals with one TCR beta chain. Some clones are missing from TCRdb's copy, which holds only in-frame ones; the method was immunoSEQ multiplex PCR. The sample gives just over 650,000 clones, 75% to 90% of which show up once; roughly 0.25% is in the top ten. The sample originates from a study of blood T cell repertoires in COVID-19. Germline V gives CDR1 SGHNT, CDR2 YYREEE (reference sequence). The junction had 10 bases not matched to a gene; V was cut back by 4 bases and J by 1 base. The CDR3 runs to 16 residues. The sequencing input was peripheral blood. This clonotype was sampled from a young woman with acute or convalescent COVID-19. The gene calls are TRBV5-4 and TRBJ1-2; TRBD1 agrees at 7 bases. Here the CDR3 reads CASSRRGTANNYGYTF. The CDR3 DNA sequence: TGTGCCAGCAGCCGACGCGGGACAGCCAATAACTATGGCTACACCTTC.